Listed here is a single T cell receptor (beta chain). Its cognate antigen has yet to be identified. No much larger clone is present one base from it, and per-base qualities are unavailable. Each donor gave one peripheral blood draw, averaging about 120 mL, which was collected into heparinised tubes. A BD FACSAria II was used to sort naive, central memory, regulatory and stem cell-like memory CD4+ T cells with a panel that included CD45RO, CCR7, CD25, CD127, CD95 and CD27. Purity was above 98% for every sorted population. PBMCs were isolated immediately by Lymphoprep density gradient centrifugation and stained directly without culture. Samples were stained and sorted in pairs, with one healthy donor and one patient per experiment, so that batch effects were minimized. The entire amount of isolated RNA was reverse transcribed using the High Capacity cDNA Reverse Transcription Kit, so the sequenced TCRB transcripts were expressed ones. Naive, central memory and regulatory T cell samples underwent deep immunoSEQ sequencing, averaging about 3.3 million total reads per sample. After sorted cells were lysed in RLT buffer, RNA was extracted with DNase-treated RNeasy Micro or Mini kits, with the choice depending on cell number. Each cell subset was processed separately to prevent cross-contamination, with patient and healthy donor samples processed together. The immunoSEQ multiplex PCR was used to amplify TCRB sequences from cDNA, yielding 87-bp fragments that span the CDR3 region. Sequencing of the amplicons was done on the Illumina HiSeq platform. In the source study's methods: PCR bias was computationally corrected using synthetic template baselines, reads within Hamming distance 2 were collapsed, and singletons that could not be merged were discarded. Reads were aligned to IMGT to assign V, D and J genes, CDR3 length, and insertions or deletions at six rearrangement sites. Within each subset, clonotype counts were normalized to the number of sorted cells before true diversity and Gini coefficients were calculated with the tcR R package. The overlap coefficient, calculated on TCRB nucleotide sequences, was used to measure repertoire sharing. As a proxy for the pre-selection repertoire, out-of-frame TCRB sequences from naive cells were analyzed. The source is immuneACCESS, and TCRdb retained only in-frame sequences with V and J called. Part of the clones is not carried over; for the studies checked, unresolved V genes explain less than half of this, and the remainder is unexplained. That table gives V, J and clone size, and the DNA gave D and trimming. The sample table lists some 290,000 clones, roughly an eighth of them with a count of one. Of the sample, 0.017% falls within the top ten clones.

This entry is derived from a study of beta chain features in type 1 diabetes (dated by TCRdb to 2016 to 2019). About the full investigation: Mean age, gender distribution, total cell number and subset yield did not differ between patients and healthy donors. A total of some 100,000,000 sorted cells were examined across all samples, and a strong correlation was observed between cell number per subset and RNA yield. In the study, TCRB repertoires of sorted circulating CD4+ T cell subsets from recently diagnosed type 1 diabetes patients were compared with those of matched healthy donors. Naive and central memory subsets were obtained from all 28 donors, but regulatory and stem cell-like memory subsets were isolated from only 8 patients and 8 healthy donors. Overall study results and their limits: Shorter templates might have been favored by PCR, but patient and control samples were amplified and corrected together, so both groups would have been affected equally by any skew. Naive, central memory and regulatory TCRB repertoires appeared to be more similar among patients than among healthy donors. Because the HLA sub-analyses included only small numbers of individuals, any influence of HLA type on TCRB rearrangement was left unresolved. Patients with type 1 diabetes made fewer insertions and deleted more nucleotides at VDJ recombination sites, implying thymic rearrangement abnormalities. In all four CD4+ subsets, TCRB CDR3 length was moderately but significantly shorter in type 1 diabetes patients. Because cDNA was sequenced instead of genomic DNA, highly expressing activated cells could be over-represented, though the groups showed no difference in activation or CD3 levels.

The germline V gene specifies SGHRS as CDR1 and YFSETQ as CDR2. Trimming removed 0 bases from V and 3 bases from J; the gene matches leave 5 bases unexplained. From cysteine to phenylalanine, the CDR3 is 16 amino acids long. This entry keeps only the CDR3 DNA: 48 bases, framed from base 1. The TCR originated in a man aged 25-40 years with type 1 diabetes. The sample consisted of naive CD4+ T cells from blood. The cell subset or site label, as the study defines it: true naive CD4+ T cells. The chain is made from TRBV5-1 and TRBJ2-4; 8 bases in between match TRBD2. The CDR3 in this case is CASSLGPGGDKNIQYF. The DNA is TGCGCCAGCAGCTTGGGCCCGGGAGGGGACAAAAACATTCAGTACTTC.